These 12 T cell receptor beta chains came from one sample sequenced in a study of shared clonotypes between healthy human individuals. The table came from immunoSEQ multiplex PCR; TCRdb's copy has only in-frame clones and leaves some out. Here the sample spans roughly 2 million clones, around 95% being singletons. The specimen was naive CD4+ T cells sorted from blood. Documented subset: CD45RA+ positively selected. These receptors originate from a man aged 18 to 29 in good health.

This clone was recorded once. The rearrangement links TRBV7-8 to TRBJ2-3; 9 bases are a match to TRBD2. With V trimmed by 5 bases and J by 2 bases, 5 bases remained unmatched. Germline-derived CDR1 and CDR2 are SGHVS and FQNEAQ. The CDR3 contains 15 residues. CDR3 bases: TGTGCCAGCAGCCTTAGACTAGCGGACACAGATACGCAGTATTTT. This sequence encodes CASSLRLADTDTQYF.

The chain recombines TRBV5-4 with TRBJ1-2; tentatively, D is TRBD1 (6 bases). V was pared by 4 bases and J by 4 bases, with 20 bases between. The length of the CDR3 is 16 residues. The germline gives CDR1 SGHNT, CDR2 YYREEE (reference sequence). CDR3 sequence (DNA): TGTGCCAGCAGCCCCGGACAGTCCTCAACTCCCTATGGCTACACCTTC. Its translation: CASSPGQSSTPYGYTF.

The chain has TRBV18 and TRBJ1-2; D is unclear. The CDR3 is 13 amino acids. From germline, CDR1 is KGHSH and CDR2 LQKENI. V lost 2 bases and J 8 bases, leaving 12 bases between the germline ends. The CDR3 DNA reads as TGTGCCAGCTCACCAGGTGGAGGGAGCGGCTACACCTTC. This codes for CASSPGGGSGYTF.

The CDR3: CASSGSGTDTDTQYF. As DNA, the CDR3 is TGCGCCAGCAGCGGCTCCGGGACAGACACAGATACGCAGTATTTT. V gene TRBV10-1 combines with J gene TRBJ2-3, with 7 bases identical to TRBD1. CDR3 size: 15 residues. V dropped 6 bases and J dropped 2; count of bases not matched to a gene: 8. Per germline, CDR1 WNHNN and CDR2 SYGVQD (reference sequence).

Here the CDR3 DNA reads TGTGCCAGTAGTGGGGACTACCCCTCCTACGAGCAGTACTTC. Translating gives CASSGDYPSYEQYF. The rearrangement joins TRBV19 to TRBJ2-7; TRBD2 matches at 7 bases. This CDR3 has 14 residues. CDR1 and CDR2 (germline): LNHDA, SQIVND (reference sequence). The V gene end was trimmed by 5 bases and the J gene end by 0 bases; junction bases not matched to a gene: 4.

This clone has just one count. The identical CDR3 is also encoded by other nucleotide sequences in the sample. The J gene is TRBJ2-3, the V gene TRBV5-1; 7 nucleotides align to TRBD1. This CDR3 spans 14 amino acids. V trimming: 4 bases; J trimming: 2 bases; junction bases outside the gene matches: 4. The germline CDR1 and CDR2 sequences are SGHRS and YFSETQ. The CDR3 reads CASSPGQSTDTQYF. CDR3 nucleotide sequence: TGCGCCAGCAGCCCGGGACAGTCCACAGATACGCAGTATTTT.

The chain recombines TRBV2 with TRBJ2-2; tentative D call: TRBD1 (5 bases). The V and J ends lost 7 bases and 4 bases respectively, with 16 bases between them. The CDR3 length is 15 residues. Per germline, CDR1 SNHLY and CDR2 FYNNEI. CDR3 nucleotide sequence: TGTGCCAGCACCGAATCGCCGACAGCCACCGGGGAGCTGTTTTTT. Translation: CASTESPTATGELFF.

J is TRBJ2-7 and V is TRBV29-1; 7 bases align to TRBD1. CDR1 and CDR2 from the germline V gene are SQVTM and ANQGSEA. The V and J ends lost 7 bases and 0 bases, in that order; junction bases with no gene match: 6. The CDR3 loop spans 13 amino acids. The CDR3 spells CSALTGTSYEQYF. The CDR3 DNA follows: TGCAGCGCCTTGACAGGGACCTCCTACGAGCAGTACTTC.

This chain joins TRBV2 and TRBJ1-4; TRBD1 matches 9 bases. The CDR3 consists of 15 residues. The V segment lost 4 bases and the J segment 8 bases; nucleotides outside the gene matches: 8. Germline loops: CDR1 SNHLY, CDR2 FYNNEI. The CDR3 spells CASSVYRGQNEKLFF. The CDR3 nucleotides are TGTGCCAGCAGTGTCTACAGGGGGCAAAACGAAAAACTGTTTTTT.

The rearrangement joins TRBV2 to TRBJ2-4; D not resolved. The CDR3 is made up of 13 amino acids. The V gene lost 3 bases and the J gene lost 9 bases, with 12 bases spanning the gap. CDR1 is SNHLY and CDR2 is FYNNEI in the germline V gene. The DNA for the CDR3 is TGTGCCAGCAGTGAGTCTGGGAAGGGCATTCAGTACTTC. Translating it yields CASSESGKGIQYF.

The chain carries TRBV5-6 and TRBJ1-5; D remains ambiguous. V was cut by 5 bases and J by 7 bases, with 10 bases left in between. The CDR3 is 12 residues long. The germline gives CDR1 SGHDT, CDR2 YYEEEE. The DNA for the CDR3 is TGTGCCAGCAGTCGTGATGAGCAGCCCCAGCATTTT. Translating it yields CASSRDEQPQHF.

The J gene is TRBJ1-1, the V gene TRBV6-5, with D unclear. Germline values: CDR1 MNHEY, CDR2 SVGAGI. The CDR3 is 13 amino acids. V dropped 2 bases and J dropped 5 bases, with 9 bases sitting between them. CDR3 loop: CASSYGRRTEAFF. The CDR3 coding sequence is TGTGCCAGCAGTTACGGGAGGAGGACTGAAGCTTTCTTT.